Following are 25 T cell receptor beta chains from one sample sequenced in a study of T cells in Graves' hyperthyroidism and ophthalmopathy. Authors of the study amplified TCR beta CDR3 regions from RNA transcripts. An initial round of RT-PCR targeting the TCR CDR3 relied on the HTBI primer set. TCRdb recomputed calls from the multiplex PCR reads with MiXCR, one row per CDR3 protein. The sample yields 660,000 or so distinct CDR3 sequences, less than 25% seen once. Sequencing input: blood. The receptor source for this set is a man aged 30 to 39 with Graves' ophthalmopathy.

The V gene is TRBV10-3, the J gene TRBJ2-5; no reliable D call. The germline V gene encodes CDR1 ENHRY and CDR2 SYGVKD. CDR3 size: 13 residues. Trimming took 5 bases from V and 4 from J, leaving 11 bases between them. For the CDR3, the DNA is TGTGCCATCAGTATGACCGGGCGAGAGACCCAGTACTTC. Translating gives CAISMTGRETQYF.

The rearrangement uses TRBV28 and TRBJ2-5; no definite D call. Germline V CDR1 and CDR2: MDHEN, SYDVKM. Trimming stripped 4 bases from V and 3 bases from J, with 9 bases between. The length of the CDR3 is 13 residues. Written as DNA, the CDR3 is TGTGCCAGCAGTTCATCCCCCAAAGAGACCCAGTACTTC. This translates into CASSSSPKETQYF.

By frequency in the sample, this clonotype is medium-sized. This sequence joins TRBV2 and TRBJ2-3; D is unresolved. Germline V lookup: CDR1 SNHLY, CDR2 FYNNEI. The CDR3 totals 12 residues. V lost 6 bases to trimming and J lost 1 base, with 5 bases between them. CDR3 sequence reads: CASSSGTDTQYF. CDR3 coding DNA: TGTGCCAGCAGCAGCGGCACAGATACGCAGTATTTT.

Ten or more counts support this clonotype. The chain recombines TRBV28 with TRBJ2-5; D possibly corresponds to TRBD2 (5 bases). The CDR3 contains 16 residues. Looked up from germline, CDR1 is MDHEN and CDR2 is SYDVKM. Trimming removed 3 bases at V and 2 bases at J, with 16 bases between. The CDR3 coding sequence is TGTGCCAGCAGTTTTTCCTTGACGGGGTCACAAGAGACCCAGTACTTC. It codes for CASSFSLTGSQETQYF. Complete variable domain (other parts from reference TRBV28 and TRBJ2-5): DVKVTQSSRYLVKRTGEKVFLECVQDMDHENMFWYRQDPGLGLRLIYFSYDVKMKEKGDIPEGYSVSREKKERFSLILESASTNQTSMYLCASSFSLTGSQETQYFGPGTRLLVL.

This clonotype was recorded once. The chain is built from TRBV7-9 and TRBJ1-1; D call uncertain. The V and J ends lost 1 base and 0 bases respectively, with 9 bases between them. Germline assignment: CDR1 SEHNR and CDR2 FQNEAQ (reference sequence). This CDR3 is built from 15 residues. The CDR3 is CASSLGEIMNTEAFF. The CDR3 DNA reads TGTGCCAGCAGCTTAGGGGAAATTATGAACACTGAAGCTTTCTTT.

This clonotype was counted ten times or more. The rearrangement links TRBV30 to TRBJ1-1; D unresolved. V lost 3 bases and J lost 6, with 11 bases in between. The CDR3 is made up of 12 amino acids. Germline-derived CDR1 and CDR2 are GTSNPN and SVGIG (reference sequence). The CDR3 bases are TGTGCCTGGAGCCTAGACGCACCTGAAGCTTTCTTT. Amino acids: CAWSLDAPEAFF.

This clonotype showed up many times. The J gene is TRBJ1-1, the V gene TRBV28, with D tentatively TRBD1 (5 bases). Deletions cut 6 bases from V and 2 bases from J, with 10 bases between. CDR3 length: 13 residues. Germline V gives CDR1 MDHEN, CDR2 SYDVKM. The CDR3 coding sequence is TGTGCCAGCAGACTCGACAGTAACACTGAAGCTTTCTTT. Translation gives CASRLDSNTEAFF.

This clonotype came up a few times. This sequence joins TRBV7-2 and TRBJ2-7; the match to TRBD2 covers 12 bases. The CDR3 sequence is 16 residues long. V lost 5 bases, J lost 4 bases, and 9 bases stayed unmatched. CDR1 is SGHTA and CDR2 is FQGNSA in the germline V gene. The DNA of the CDR3 is TGTGCCAGCAGCCCCGGGACTAGCGGGTTCTTGTACGAGCAGTACTTC. Its protein product is CASSPGTSGFLYEQYF.

This clonotype was detected a few times. The chain is built from TRBV28 and TRBJ1-1, with a weak D call TRBD1 (6 bases). The CDR3 covers 15 residues. V was clipped by 3 bases and J by 7 bases, with 18 bases between them. The germline gives CDR1 MDHEN, CDR2 SYDVKM. CDR3 DNA: TGTGCCAGCAGTTTGATTATGTCAAGGGGGGGTGAAGCTTTCTTT. It translates to CASSLIMSRGGEAFF.

This clonotype appeared a few times. The chain carries TRBV5-1 and TRBJ2-1, with 9 bases that match TRBD2. Germline V gives CDR1 SGHRS, CDR2 YFSETQ. V lost 2 bases to trimming and J lost 4 bases; unmatched junction nucleotides: 7. The CDR3 loop spans 16 amino acids. This CDR3 reads CASSLRLAVKYNEQFF. In nucleotides, the CDR3 is TGCGCCAGCAGCTTACGACTAGCGGTTAAGTACAATGAGCAGTTCTTC.

Notes on this clonotype: A single base separates this from a much larger clone, so it may be a read error. The chain has TRBV6-1 and TRBJ1-1; 12 nucleotides align to TRBD1. CDR3 length: 12 amino acids. Germline values: CDR1 MNHNS, CDR2 SASEGT. With 8 bases clipped from V and 6 bases from J, the junction kept 1 base outside the gene matches. The CDR3, as DNA: TGTGCCAGCGGGACAGGGGGCTCTGAAGCTTTCTTT. Translation gives CASGTGGSEAFF.

This clonotype occurred a few times. The chain employs TRBV20-1 and TRBJ1-5; possible D gene TRBD1, 5 bases. Per germline, CDR1 DFQATT and CDR2 SNEGSKA (reference sequence). The CDR3 extends over 14 amino acids. The V gene lost 6 bases and the J gene lost 3 bases, with 15 bases spanning the gap. CDR3 residues: CSATPGPDNQPQHF. The CDR3 DNA follows: TGCAGTGCCACCCCGGGGCCCGACAATCAGCCCCAGCATTTT.

The gene calls are TRBV19 and TRBJ1-2, with D unresolved. The V gene's germline CDR1 is LNHDA and CDR2 SQIVND (reference sequence). The length of the CDR3 is 16 residues. Trimming removed 5 bases at V and 0 bases at J, with 16 bases between. CDR3 DNA: TGTGCCAGTAGTGTCACCGGGAAATCGGCTAACTATGGCTACACCTTC. Protein: CASSVTGKSANYGYTF.

This clonotype has a count of ten or more. The chain employs TRBV28 and TRBJ1-5; TRBD1 aligns across 7 bases. The CDR3 has 16 residues. The V and J ends lost 5 bases and 5 bases, in that order; junction bases with no gene match: 12. Germline V gives CDR1 MDHEN, CDR2 SYDVKM. The CDR3 loop is CASSPSGQDSHQPQHF. The DNA of the CDR3 is TGTGCCAGCAGTCCTTCCGGACAGGATAGTCATCAGCCCCAGCATTTT.

The sample holds many counts of this clonotype. The chain carries TRBV5-1 and TRBJ2-3; D possibly uses TRBD1 or TRBD2 (5 bases each). Looked up from germline, CDR1 is SGHRS and CDR2 is YFSETQ. V lost 0 bases, J lost 1 base, and 12 bases lay in between. This CDR3 comprises 16 residues. The CDR3: CASSLGGTGRTDTQYF. The CDR3 DNA is TGCGCCAGCAGCTTGGGCGGCACGGGACGCACAGATACGCAGTATTTT.

In its sample, this clonotype was seen many times. The CDR3 here is CASSPGTRQDIQYF. The CDR3 DNA is TGTGCCAGCAGCCCAGGGACTCGTCAGGACATTCAGTACTTC. The chain uses TRBV28 and TRBJ2-4, with D possibly being TRBD2 (6 bases). This CDR3 has 14 amino acids. Germline values: CDR1 MDHEN, CDR2 SYDVKM. V lost 6 bases to trimming and J lost 8 bases, with 17 bases between them.

The chain carries TRBV7-2 and TRBJ2-1; possibly TRBD1 or TRBD2 for D (5 bases each). Deletions cut 5 bases from V and 0 bases from J, with 8 bases between. The CDR3 covers 14 residues. CDR1 is SGHTA, CDR2 FQGNSA, per germline. The DNA for the CDR3 is TGTGCCAGCAGCACCGGGGCCTCCTACAATGAGCAGTTCTTC. Its protein product is CASSTGASYNEQFF.

In its sample, this clonotype was seen a few times. The rearrangement links TRBV29-1 to TRBJ1-1; 7 bases match TRBD1. The CDR3 is made up of 16 amino acids. V shed 4 bases, J shed 3 bases, and the junction held 14 bases outside the gene matches. Germline assignment: CDR1 SQVTM and CDR2 ANQGSEA. CDR3 in amino acids: CSVVLRGRVRDTEAFF. Written as DNA, the CDR3 is TGCAGCGTTGTATTAAGGGGGCGCGTTAGGGACACTGAAGCTTTCTTT.

This clonotype occurred a few times. V and J are TRBV20-1 and TRBJ2-7; 8 bases map to TRBD1. The germline V gene encodes CDR1 DFQATT and CDR2 SNEGSKA (reference sequence). This CDR3 is built from 12 residues. The CDR3 DNA reads as TGCAGATTCGAAACAGGGGGTAACGAGCAGTACTTC. Translated: CRFETGGNEQYF.

This clonotype was counted between two and nine times. V usage is TRBV9 and J usage is TRBJ2-5; 9 nucleotides line up with TRBD2. Germline values: CDR1 SGDLS, CDR2 YYNGEE. Trimming at V came to 2 bases and at J to 1 base, leaving 3 bases not matched to a gene. The CDR3 has 15 residues. The CDR3 DNA follows: TGTGCCAGCAGCGTTAGCGGGAGAAGCCAAGAGACCCAGTACTTC. This gives the protein CASSVSGRSQETQYF. Using reference TRBV9 and TRBJ2-5 for the parts outside the CDR3, the full variable domain is DSGVTQTPKHLITATGQRVTLRCSPRSGDLSVYWYQQSLDQGLQFLIQYYNGEERAKGNILERFSAQQFPDLHSELNLSSLELGDSALYFCASSVSGRSQETQYFGPGTRLLVL.

The rearrangement links TRBV7-9 to TRBJ1-2; D gene unclear. V was cut by 4 bases and J by 1 base, with 13 bases left in between. Germline loops: CDR1 SEHNR, CDR2 FQNEAQ (reference sequence). The CDR3 is 15 residues long. In DNA, the CDR3 is TGTGCCAGCAGCTCCATGGCAGGTTATAACTATGGCTACACCTTC. Translating gives CASSSMAGYNYGYTF. Drawing the rest from reference TRBV7-9 and TRBJ1-2, the complete variable domain is DTGVSQNPRHKITKRGQNVTFRCDPISEHNRLYWYRQTLGQGPEFLTYFQNEAQLEKSRLLSDRFSAERPKGSFSTLEIQRTEQGDSAMYLCASSSMAGYNYGYTFGSGTRLTVV.

This clonotype was found a few times. The rearrangement uses TRBV2 and TRBJ1-1; 9 positions match TRBD1. Unmatched junction bases numbered 5, after V lost 8 bases and J lost 4 bases. The CDR3 sequence is 13 residues long. Germline CDR1 and CDR2: SNHLY and FYNNEI. The CDR3 protein is CASWEDRGTEAFF. CDR3 DNA: TGTGCCAGCTGGGAGGACAGGGGCACTGAAGCTTTCTTT.

This chain joins TRBV9 and TRBJ2-2, with D possibly being TRBD2 (6 bases). The germline V and J ends were trimmed by 0 bases and 0 bases, with 18 bases remaining between them. This CDR3 comprises 19 residues. Germline V gene data show CDR1 as SGDLS and CDR2 as YYNGEE. DNA for the CDR3: TGTGCCAGCAGCGTAGAAGGGCTAGCGACCGGGGCGAACACCGGGGAGCTGTTTTTT. Translating it yields CASSVEGLATGANTGELFF.

In its sample, this clonotype was seen many times. The chain recombines TRBV6-1 with TRBJ1-1; D gene unclear. Germline V gene lookup returns CDR1 MNHNS and CDR2 SASEGT. V was clipped by 4 bases and J by 0 bases, with 9 bases between them. CDR3 length: 14 amino acids. This CDR3 is CASSVRGLNTEAFF. The CDR3 DNA follows: TGTGCCAGCAGTGTACGAGGATTGAACACTGAAGCTTTCTTT.

This clonotype was seen only a few times. The chain recombines TRBV28 with TRBJ1-1; tentatively, D is TRBD1 (6 bases). Germline CDR1 reads MDHEN; CDR2 reads SYDVKM. Deletions cut 4 bases from V and 0 bases from J, with 12 bases between. The CDR3 is made up of 15 amino acids. The CDR3 is CASSSRTVMNTEAFF. DNA of the CDR3: TGTGCCAGCAGTTCCAGGACAGTCATGAACACTGAAGCTTTCTTT.